The entry below describes one T cell receptor beta chain. Its antigen is unknown. The CDR3 runs 12 residues. Per the germline V gene, CDR1 is MNHEY and CDR2 is SMNVEV (reference sequence). The V end lost 3 bases, the J end lost 6 bases, and 3 bases lay between the germline ends. This entry comes from a study of T cell responses to AZD1222 COVID-19 vaccine. Regarding the study as a whole: The number of AZD1222 recipients seropositive at baseline was only five to seven. Among the donors, most were white British and more were female, and clonal diversity was possibly underestimated.

Sequencing used immunoSEQ multiplex PCR; TCRdb keeps in-frame clones, though not all of them. Of about 25,000 clones listed, about nine tenths are singletons. The TCR comes from an adult who received the AZD1222 COVID-19 vaccine. J is TRBJ1-6 and V is TRBV27; D is uncertain. Sample: peripheral blood, taken 28 days after the second AZD1222 dose. CDR3 nucleotide sequence: TGTGCCAGCAGTTTTGGTAATTCACCCCTCCACTTT. This codes for CASSFGNSPLHF.